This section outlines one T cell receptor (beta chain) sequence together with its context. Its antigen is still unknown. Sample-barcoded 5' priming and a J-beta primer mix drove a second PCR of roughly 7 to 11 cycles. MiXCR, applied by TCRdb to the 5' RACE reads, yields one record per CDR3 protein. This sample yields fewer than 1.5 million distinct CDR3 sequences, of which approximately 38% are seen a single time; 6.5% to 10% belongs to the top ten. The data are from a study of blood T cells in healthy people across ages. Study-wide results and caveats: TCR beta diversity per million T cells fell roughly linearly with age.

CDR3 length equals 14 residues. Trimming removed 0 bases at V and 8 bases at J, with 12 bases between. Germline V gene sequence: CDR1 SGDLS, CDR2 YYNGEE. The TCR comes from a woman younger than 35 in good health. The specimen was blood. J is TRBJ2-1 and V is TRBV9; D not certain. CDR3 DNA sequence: TGTGCCAGCAGCGTAGCTGGTGGGATCCATGAGCAGTTCTTC. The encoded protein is CASSVAGGIHEQFF.